This paragraph reports one TCR beta chain. The antigen remains undetermined. This entry belongs to a study of shared clonotypes between healthy human individuals. The assay was immunoSEQ multiplex PCR, and TCRdb's table has in-frame clones only and misses some. This table holds under 1,100,000 clones, about 76% found once. Study results and limitations: The generation probabilities recorded for non-shared clonotypes fell below those of clonotypes shared by all four donors. Rarefaction showed that sequencing of sorted subsets was incomplete (despite large depth).

CDR3 length: 13 residues. Germline V gene sequence: CDR1 KGHSH, CDR2 LQKENI. V shed 6 bases and J shed 5 bases, with 12 bases lying between them. This chain links TRBV18 with TRBJ2-3; D might be TRBD2 (6 bases). Sequencing was done on a sample of memory CD4+ T cells sorted from blood. The subset denotes: CD45RA-negative fraction. The clonotype originates from a man younger than 30 in good health. The CDR3 loop reads CASSPEAGDTQYF. CDR3 bases: TGTGCCAGCTCGCCAGAAGCGGGAGATACGCAGTATTTT.